This TCR beta chain was sequenced in a study of T-cell memory formation after mild COVID-19. MiXCR, applied by TCRdb to the 5' RACE reads, yields one record per CDR3 protein. The data show roughly 200,000 distinct CDR3 sequences, with more than 15% seen just once and about 2% held by the top ten. V lost 7 bases to trimming and J lost 10 bases, with 16 bases between them. The CDR3 length is 12 residues. This receptor was obtained from an adult woman who had mild COVID-19 (a few samples of this study predate the infection). Cell type and time point are not known. The gene calls are TRBV12-3 or TRBV12-4 and TRBJ1-1; D is uncertain. The sample consisted of PBMCs or a T cell subset sorted from them (not recorded which). The DNA for the CDR3 is TGTGCCAGCACCCCGGACGGACGTGTAGCTTTCTTT. Translated: CASTPDGRVAFF.